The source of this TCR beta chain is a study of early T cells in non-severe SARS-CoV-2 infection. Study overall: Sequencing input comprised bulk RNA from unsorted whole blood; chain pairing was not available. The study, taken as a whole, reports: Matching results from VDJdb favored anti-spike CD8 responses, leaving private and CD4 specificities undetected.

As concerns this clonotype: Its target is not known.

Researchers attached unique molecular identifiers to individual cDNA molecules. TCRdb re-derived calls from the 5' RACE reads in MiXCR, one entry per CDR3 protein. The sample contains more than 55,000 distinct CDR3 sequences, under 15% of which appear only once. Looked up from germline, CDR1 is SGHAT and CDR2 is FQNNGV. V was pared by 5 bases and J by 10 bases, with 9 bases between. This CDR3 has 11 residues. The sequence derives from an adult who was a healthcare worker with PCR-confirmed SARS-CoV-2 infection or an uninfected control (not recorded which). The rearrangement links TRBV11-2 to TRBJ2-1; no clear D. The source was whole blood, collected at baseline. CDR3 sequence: CASSRVREQFF. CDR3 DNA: TGTGCCAGCAGCCGAGTACGGGAGCAGTTCTTC.